The 2 T cell receptor beta chains below all came from one sample that was sequenced in a study of tumor and adjacent non-tumor tissue in lung cancer (dated by TCRdb to the late 2010s). Library preparation was by multiplex PCR. Sequencer: Illumina HiSeq 2500. Following protocols modified from ARM-PCR, the researchers constructed TCRbeta libraries through three rounds of nested PCR with primers (Table S4). TCRdb's own reprocessing of the public reads used fastp at Q25 and MiXCR and kept productive beta chains. Duplicate CDR3 protein sequences are folded into a single record with the most common DNA and genes. The sample table holds over 100,000 distinct CDR3 sequences, of which about 65% were seen once. The top ten constitute under 20% of the sample. RNA was isolated from bulk unsorted tissue, and RNA quality was assessed with a NanoDrop ND-1000 and an Agilent 2100. The normal lung samples consisted of distant non-tumor tissue collected more than 3 cm from the tumor edge.

Sequenced material: distant non-tumor lung tissue. The receptor set was obtained from a man in his 60s with non-small cell lung cancer.

Regarding this clonotype: This may arise from a read error, as a much more abundant clone is one base away. The chain is built from TRBV20-1 and TRBJ1-1; D uncertain. Germline CDR1 reads DFQATT; CDR2 reads SNEGSKA (reference sequence). The CDR3 has 14 residues. As DNA, the CDR3 is TGCGGTGCTAGTACAAGAAGGTTGAACACTGAAGCTTTCTTT. It is translated as CGASTRRLNTEAFF.

This clonotype has only a few counts. Possible read error: a much larger clone is one base away. The V call is TRBV12-5, the J call TRBJ1-1; D is possibly TRBD1 (6 bases). V was pared by 4 bases and J by 4 bases, with 19 bases between. In germline, CDR1 is LGHNT, CDR2 FRNRAP. The CDR3 spans 16 residues. CDR3 protein: CASGSVMQGRGTEAFF. In nucleotides, the CDR3 is TGTGCTAGTGGTTCGGTAATGCAGGGGCGAGGCACTGAAGCTTTCTTT. The whole variable domain, filled in from reference TRBV12-5 and TRBJ1-1, reads DARVTQTPRHKVTEMGQEVTMRCQPILGHNTVFWYRQTMMQGLELLAYFRNRAPLDDSGMPKDRFSAEMPDATLATLKIQPSEPRDSAVYFCASGSVMQGRGTEAFFGQGTRLTVV.